This TCR beta chain originates from a study of Graves' ophthalmopathy and Graves' hyperthyroidism. Study-wide background: At the time of initial diagnosis and before any treatment, peripheral blood was collected. Study observations and caveats: The study's model predicted ophthalmopathy progression at 70.59% sensitivity and 72% to 85% specificity.

Germline CDR1 and CDR2: SGHTA and FQGNSA. CDR3 size: 14 residues. V shed 5 bases and J 4 bases; nucleotides not matched to a gene: 7. Patients were left out if they had other autoimmune diseases, uncontrolled infections, pregnancy or lactation. Serum thyroxine and TRAb, along with clinical symptoms, thyroid ultrasound and orbital computed tomography, were what diagnosis relied on. The table lists this clonotype with many counts. The antigen is not known. The authors amplified TCR beta CDR3 regions from RNA transcripts. Second-round multiplex PCR followed a first-round RT-PCR using HTBI primers. A single record per CDR3 protein comes from TCRdb applying MiXCR to the multiplex PCR reads. The sample contains hundreds of thousands of distinct CDR3 sequences, about 22% of which appear only once.

The receptor was derived from a woman in her fifties or sixties with Graves' ophthalmopathy. Source material: peripheral blood. The chain carries TRBV7-2 and TRBJ2-7; the match to TRBD2 covers 8 bases. The CDR3 DNA reads TGTGCCAGCAGCCTCGGGGAGCGGGGGTACGAGCAGTACTTC. Translating it yields CASSLGERGYEQYF.